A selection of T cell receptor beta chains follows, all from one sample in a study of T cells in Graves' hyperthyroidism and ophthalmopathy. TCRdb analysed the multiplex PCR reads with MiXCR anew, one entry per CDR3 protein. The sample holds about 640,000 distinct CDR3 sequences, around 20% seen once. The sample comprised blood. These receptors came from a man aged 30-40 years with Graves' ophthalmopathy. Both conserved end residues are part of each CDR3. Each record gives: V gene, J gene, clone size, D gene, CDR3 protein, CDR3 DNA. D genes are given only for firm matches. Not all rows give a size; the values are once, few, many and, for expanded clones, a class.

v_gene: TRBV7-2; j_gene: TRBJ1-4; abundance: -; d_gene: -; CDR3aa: CASSSWGRRTNEKLFF; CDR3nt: TGTGCCAGCAGCTCCTGGGGGCGACGGACTAATGAAAAACTGTTTTTT
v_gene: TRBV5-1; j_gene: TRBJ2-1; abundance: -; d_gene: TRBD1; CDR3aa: CASSWSWTGSGNEQFF; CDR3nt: TGCGCCAGCAGCTGGTCTTGGACAGGGTCGGGCAATGAGCAGTTCTTC
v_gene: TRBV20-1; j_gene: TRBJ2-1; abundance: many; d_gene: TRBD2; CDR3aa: CSARRAGGTYNEQFF; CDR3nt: TGCAGTGCTAGAAGAGCGGGAGGGACCTACAATGAGCAGTTCTTC
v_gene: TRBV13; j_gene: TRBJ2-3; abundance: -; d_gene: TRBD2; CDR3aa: CASKRAGGADTQYF; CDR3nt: TGTGCCAGCAAGAGGGCGGGAGGGGCAGATACGCAGTATTTT
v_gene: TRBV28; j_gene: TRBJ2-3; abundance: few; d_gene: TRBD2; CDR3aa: CASRSGTSIDTQYF; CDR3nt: TGTGCCAGCAGATCCGGGACTAGCATAGATACGCAGTATTTT
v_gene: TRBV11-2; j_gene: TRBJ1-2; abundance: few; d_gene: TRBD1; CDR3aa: CASSLERQGGYGYTF; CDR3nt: TGTGCCAGCAGCTTAGAGAGACAGGGTGGCTATGGCTACACCTTC
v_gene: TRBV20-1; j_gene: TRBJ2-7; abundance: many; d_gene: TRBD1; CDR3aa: CSARDREAHRFYEQYF; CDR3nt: TGCAGTGCTCGGGACAGGGAGGCCCACCGCTTTTACGAGCAGTACTTC
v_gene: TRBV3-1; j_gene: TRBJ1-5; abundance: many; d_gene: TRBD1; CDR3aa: CASSQTGGNQPQHF; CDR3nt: TGTGCCAGCAGCCAAACAGGGGGGAATCAGCCCCAGCATTTT
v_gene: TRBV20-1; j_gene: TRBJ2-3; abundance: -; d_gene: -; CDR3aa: CSARLLGGSTDTQYF; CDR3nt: TGCAGTGCTAGGCTTCTAGGGGGGTCCACAGATACGCAGTATTTT
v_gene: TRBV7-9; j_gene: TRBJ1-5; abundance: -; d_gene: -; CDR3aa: CASSLGGARQPQHF; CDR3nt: TGTGCCAGCAGCTTAGGGGGGGCGAGACAGCCCCAGCATTTT
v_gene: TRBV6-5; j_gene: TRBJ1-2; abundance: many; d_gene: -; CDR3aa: CASSYGIGVAAYGYTF; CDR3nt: TGTGCCAGCAGTTACGGGATCGGGGTCGCCGCCTATGGCTACACCTTC
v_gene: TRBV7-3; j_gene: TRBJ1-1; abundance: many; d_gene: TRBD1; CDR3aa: CASSSGGTGATEAFF; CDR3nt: TGTGCCAGCAGCTCCGGTGGGACAGGGGCCACTGAAGCTTTCTTT